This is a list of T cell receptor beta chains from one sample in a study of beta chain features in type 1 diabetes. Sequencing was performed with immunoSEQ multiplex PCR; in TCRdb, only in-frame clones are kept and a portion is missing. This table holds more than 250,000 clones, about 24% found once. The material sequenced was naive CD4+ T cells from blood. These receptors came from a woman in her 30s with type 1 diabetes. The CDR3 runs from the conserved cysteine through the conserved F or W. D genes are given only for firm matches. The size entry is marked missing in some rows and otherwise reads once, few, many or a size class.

TGCAGCGTTCGGACTAGCGGGAGCACAGATACGCAGTATTTT CSVRTSGSTDTQYF TRBJ2-3 TRBV29-1 TRBD2 few
TGCAGCGTTGGGATGCAGGGGGTCGGGGAGCTGTTTTTT CSVGMQGVGELFF TRBJ2-2 TRBV29-1 TRBD1 NA
TGTGCCAGCAGCTTAACGTTATCGTCGGGCACCGGGGAGCTGTTTTTT CASSLTLSSGTGELFF TRBJ2-2 TRBV7-3 NA NA
TGCGCCAGCAGACCCCAGGGGGCAACAGATACGCAGTATTTT CASRPQGATDTQYF TRBJ2-3 TRBV5-1 TRBD1 few
TGTGCCTGGAGCGCAGTGGATGGCTACACCTTC CAWSAVDGYTF TRBJ1-2 TRBV30 NA NA
TGTGCCAGCAGTCCACCGAGTTTACGGCCCCAGCATTTT CASSPPSLRPQHF TRBJ1-5 TRBV28 NA NA
TGTGCCAGCCGTGGAGGGGTCGAGACCCAGTACTTC CASRGGVETQYF TRBJ2-5 TRBV27 NA few
TGCAGCGTTGGAGGAGGTTATTACACAGATACGCAGTATTTT CSVGGGYYTDTQYF TRBJ2-3 TRBV29-1 NA NA
TGCGCCAGCAGCTTGAGTCAGAGCGCAGATACGCAGTATTTT CASSLSQSADTQYF TRBJ2-3 TRBV5-1 NA NA
TGTGCCTGGAACAGGGGCCACTATGGCTACACCTTC CAWNRGHYGYTF TRBJ1-2 TRBV30 TRBD1 NA
TGTGCCAGCAGCCTCCATACTCTAGCCAAAAACATTCAGTACTTC CASSLHTLAKNIQYF TRBJ2-4 TRBV28 NA few